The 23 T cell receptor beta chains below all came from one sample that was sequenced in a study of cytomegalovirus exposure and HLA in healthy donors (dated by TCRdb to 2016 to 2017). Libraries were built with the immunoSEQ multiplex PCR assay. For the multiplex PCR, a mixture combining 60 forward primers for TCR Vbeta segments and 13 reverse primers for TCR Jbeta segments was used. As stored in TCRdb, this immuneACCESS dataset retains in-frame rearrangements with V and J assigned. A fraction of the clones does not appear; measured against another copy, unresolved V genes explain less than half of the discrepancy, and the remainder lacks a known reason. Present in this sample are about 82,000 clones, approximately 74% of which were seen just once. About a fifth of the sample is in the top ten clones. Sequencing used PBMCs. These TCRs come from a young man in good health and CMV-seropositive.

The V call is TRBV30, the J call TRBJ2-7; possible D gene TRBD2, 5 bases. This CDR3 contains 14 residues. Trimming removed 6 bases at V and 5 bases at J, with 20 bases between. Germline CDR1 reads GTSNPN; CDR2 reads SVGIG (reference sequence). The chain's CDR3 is CACMLNAGSDEQYF. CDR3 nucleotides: TGTGCCTGTATGTTGAACGCGGGTTCCGACGAGCAGTACTTC.

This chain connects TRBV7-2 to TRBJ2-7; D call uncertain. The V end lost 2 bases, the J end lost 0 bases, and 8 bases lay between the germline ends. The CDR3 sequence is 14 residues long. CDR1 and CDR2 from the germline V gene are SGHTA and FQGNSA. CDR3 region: CASSLSRSSYEQYF. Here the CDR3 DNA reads TGTGCCAGCAGCTTATCCAGGTCCTCCTACGAGCAGTACTTC.

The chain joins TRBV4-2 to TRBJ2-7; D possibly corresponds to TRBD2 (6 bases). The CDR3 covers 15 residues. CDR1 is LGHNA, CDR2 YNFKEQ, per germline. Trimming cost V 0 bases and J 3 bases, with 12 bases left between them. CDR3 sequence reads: CASSQDGRGNYEQYF. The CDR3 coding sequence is TGTGCCAGCAGCCAAGATGGGCGGGGCAACTACGAGCAGTACTTC.

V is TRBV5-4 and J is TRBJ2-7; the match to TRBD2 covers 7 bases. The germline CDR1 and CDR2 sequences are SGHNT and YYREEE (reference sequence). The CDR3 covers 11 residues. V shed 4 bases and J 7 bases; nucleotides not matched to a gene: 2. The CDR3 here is CASSRGEEQYF. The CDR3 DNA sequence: TGTGCCAGCAGCCGGGGGGAGGAGCAGTACTTC.

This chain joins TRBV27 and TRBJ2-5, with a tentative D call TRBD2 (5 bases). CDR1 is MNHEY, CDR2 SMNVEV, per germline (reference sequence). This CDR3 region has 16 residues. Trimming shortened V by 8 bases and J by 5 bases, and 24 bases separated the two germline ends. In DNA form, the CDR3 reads TGTGCCAGCGGCGCCGGTCCGGGAATCCCCGGGGAGACCCAGTACTTC. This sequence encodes CASGAGPGIPGETQYF.

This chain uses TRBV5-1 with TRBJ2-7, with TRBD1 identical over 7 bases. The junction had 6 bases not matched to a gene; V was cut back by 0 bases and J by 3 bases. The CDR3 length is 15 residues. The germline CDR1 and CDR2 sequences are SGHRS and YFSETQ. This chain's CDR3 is CASSLVLGGSYEQYF. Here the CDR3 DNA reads TGCGCCAGCAGCTTGGTTCTAGGGGGCAGCTACGAGCAGTACTTC.

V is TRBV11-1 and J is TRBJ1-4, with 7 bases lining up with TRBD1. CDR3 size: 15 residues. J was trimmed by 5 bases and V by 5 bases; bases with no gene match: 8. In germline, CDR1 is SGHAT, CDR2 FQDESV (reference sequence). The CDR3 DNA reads TGTGCCAGCAGCACGACAGGGATGTACAATGAAAAACTGTTTTTT. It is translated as CASSTTGMYNEKLFF.

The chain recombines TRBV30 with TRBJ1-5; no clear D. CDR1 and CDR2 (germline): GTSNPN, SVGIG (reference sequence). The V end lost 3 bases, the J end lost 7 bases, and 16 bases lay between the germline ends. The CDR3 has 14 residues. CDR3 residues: CAWSRGGPGQPQHF. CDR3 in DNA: TGTGCCTGGAGCCGCGGCGGGCCGGGACAGCCCCAGCATTTT.

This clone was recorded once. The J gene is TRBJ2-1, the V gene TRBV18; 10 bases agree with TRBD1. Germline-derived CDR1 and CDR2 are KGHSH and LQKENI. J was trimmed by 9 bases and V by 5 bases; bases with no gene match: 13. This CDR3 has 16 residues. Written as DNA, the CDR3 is TGTGCCAGCTCAGTCCGCGGGACAGGGGCGTTTGGTGAGCAGTTCTTC. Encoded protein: CASSVRGTGAFGEQFF.

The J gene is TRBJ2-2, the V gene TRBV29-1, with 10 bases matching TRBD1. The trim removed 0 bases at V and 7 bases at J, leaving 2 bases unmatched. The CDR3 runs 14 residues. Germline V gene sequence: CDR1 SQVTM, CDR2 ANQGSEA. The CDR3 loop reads CSVEDGTGDGELFF. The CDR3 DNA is TGCAGCGTTGAAGATGGGACAGGGGACGGGGAGCTGTTTTTT.

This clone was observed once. CDR3 loop: CASSGMASTNEKLFF. CDR3 sequence (DNA): TGCGCCAGCAGCGGTATGGCTTCAACTAATGAAAAACTGTTTTTT. J is TRBJ1-4 and V is TRBV5-1; D gene unclear. Germline CDR1 and CDR2: SGHRS and YFSETQ. The CDR3 sequence is 15 residues long. Trimming removed 4 bases from V and 0 bases from J, with 10 bases in between. Full variable domain (remainder filled in from reference TRBV5-1 and TRBJ1-4): KAGVTQTPRYLIKTRGQQVTLSCSPISGHRSVSWYQQTPGQGLQFLFEYFSETQRNKGNFPGRFSGRQFSNSRSEMNVSTLELGDSALYLCASSGMASTNEKLFFGSGTQLSVL.

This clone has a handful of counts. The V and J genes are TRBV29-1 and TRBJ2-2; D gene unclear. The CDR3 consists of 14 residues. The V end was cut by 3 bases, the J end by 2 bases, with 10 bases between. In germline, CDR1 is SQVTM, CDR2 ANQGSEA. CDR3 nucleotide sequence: TGCAGCGTTGATGGGCAGCTCAACACCGGGGAGCTGTTTTTT. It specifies CSVDGQLNTGELFF.

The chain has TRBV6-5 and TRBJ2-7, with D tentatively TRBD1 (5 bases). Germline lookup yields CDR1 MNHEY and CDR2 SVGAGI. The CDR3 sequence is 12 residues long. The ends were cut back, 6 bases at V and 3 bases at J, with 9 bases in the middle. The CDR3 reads CASSDRFYEQYF. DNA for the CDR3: TGTGCCAGCAGCGACAGATTCTACGAGCAGTACTTC.

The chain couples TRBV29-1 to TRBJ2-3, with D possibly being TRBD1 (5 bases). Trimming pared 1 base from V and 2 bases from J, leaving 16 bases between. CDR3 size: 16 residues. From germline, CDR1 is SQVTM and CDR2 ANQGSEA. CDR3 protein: CSVEGVSGLVTDTQYF. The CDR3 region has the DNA TGCAGCGTTGAAGGAGTTTCAGGGTTGGTCACAGATACGCAGTATTTT.

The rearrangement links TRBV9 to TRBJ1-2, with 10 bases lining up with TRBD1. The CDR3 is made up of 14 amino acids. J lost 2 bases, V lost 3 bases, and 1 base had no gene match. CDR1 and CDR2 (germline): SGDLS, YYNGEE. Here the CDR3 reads CASSATGGNYGYTF. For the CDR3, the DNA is TGTGCCAGCAGCGCGACAGGGGGCAACTATGGCTACACCTTC.

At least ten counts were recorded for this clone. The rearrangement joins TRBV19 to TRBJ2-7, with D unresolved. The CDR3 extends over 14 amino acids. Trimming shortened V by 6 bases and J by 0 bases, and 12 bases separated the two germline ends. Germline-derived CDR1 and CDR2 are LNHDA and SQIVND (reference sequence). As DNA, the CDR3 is TGTGCCAGTAGACCCTTTGGCAGCTCCTACGAGCAGTACTTC. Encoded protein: CASRPFGSSYEQYF.

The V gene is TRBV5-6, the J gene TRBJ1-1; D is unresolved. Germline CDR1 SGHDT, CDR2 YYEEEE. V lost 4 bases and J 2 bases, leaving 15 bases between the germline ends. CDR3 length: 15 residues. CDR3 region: CASSAGLGFNTEAFF. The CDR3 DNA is TGTGCCAGCAGCGCCGGACTGGGGTTTAACACTGAAGCTTTCTTT.

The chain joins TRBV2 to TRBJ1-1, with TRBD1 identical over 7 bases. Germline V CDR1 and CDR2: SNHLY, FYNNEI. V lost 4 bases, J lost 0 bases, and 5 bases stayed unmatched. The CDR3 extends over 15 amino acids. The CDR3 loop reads CASSARQGLNTEAFF. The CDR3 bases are TGTGCCAGCAGTGCAAGACAGGGCCTGAACACTGAAGCTTTCTTT.

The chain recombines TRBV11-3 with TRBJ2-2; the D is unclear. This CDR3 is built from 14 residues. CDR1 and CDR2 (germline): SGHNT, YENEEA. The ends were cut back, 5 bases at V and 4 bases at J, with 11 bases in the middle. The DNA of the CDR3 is TGTGCCAGCAGCCCAGGTGCAGCCACCGGGGAGCTGTTTTTT. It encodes CASSPGAATGELFF.

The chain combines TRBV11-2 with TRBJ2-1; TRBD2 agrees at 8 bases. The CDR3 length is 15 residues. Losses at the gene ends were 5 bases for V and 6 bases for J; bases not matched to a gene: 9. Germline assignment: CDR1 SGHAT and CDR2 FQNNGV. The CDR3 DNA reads TGTGCCAGCAGCCTGGAGCGGGGGTCCGGCAATGAGCAGTTCTTC. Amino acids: CASSLERGSGNEQFF.

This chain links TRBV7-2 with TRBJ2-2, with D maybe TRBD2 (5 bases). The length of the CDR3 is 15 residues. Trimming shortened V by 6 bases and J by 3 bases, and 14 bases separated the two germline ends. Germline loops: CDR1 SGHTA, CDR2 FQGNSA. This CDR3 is CASSWSGADTGELFF. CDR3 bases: TGTGCCAGCAGTTGGAGCGGAGCTGACACCGGGGAGCTGTTTTTT.

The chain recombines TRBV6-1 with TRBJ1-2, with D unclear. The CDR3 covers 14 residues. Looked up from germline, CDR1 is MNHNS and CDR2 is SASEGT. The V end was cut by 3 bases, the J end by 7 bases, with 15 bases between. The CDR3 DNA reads TGTGCCAGCAGTGAGAATGATCTCCCACTTGGCTACACCTTC. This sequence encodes CASSENDLPLGYTF.

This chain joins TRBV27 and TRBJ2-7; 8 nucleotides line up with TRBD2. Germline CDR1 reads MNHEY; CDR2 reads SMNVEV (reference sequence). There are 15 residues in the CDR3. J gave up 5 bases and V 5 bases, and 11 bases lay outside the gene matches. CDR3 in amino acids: CASSAGREVPDEQYF. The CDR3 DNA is TGTGCCAGCAGTGCGGGGCGGGAGGTTCCCGACGAGCAGTACTTC.